This T cell receptor beta chain was obtained from a study of shared clonotypes between healthy human individuals. Whole-study context: Every donor yielded three CD4 naive, three CD4 memory, two CD8 naive and one CD8 memory plate.

It was CD45RO-negative cells, positively selected for CCR7, that made up naive CD8 cells, with terminally differentiated effector memory CD45RA+ cells excluded. Each of the donors was a healthy adult who was HIV-negative and had not had a recent acute infection or vaccination. Within Nashville, Tennessee resided all donors, each a Caucasian adult. Sequencing was performed with immunoSEQ multiplex PCR; in TCRdb, only in-frame clones are kept and a portion is missing. The sample shows about 2 million clones, about 95% of them seen only once. CDR3 size: 13 residues. Germline CDR1 is LNHDA and CDR2 is SQIVND (reference sequence). Trimming cost V 6 bases and J 8 bases, with 14 bases left between them.

This TCR derives from a man between 18 and 29 years old in good health. The sequenced sample was naive CD8+ T cells sorted from blood. The V gene is TRBV19, the J gene TRBJ2-1; D ambiguous. The CDR3 reads CASSLDPGDEQFF. CDR3 bases: TGTGCCAGTAGCCTGGACCCTGGGGATGAGCAGTTCTTC. Together with reference TRBV19 and TRBJ2-1, the CDR3 gives the full variable domain: DGGITQSPKYLFRKEGQNVTLSCEQNLNHDAMYWYRQDPGQGLRLIYYSQIVNDFQKGDIAEGYSVSREKKESFPLTVTSAQKNPTAFYLCASSLDPGDEQFFGPGTRLTVL.